This is a list of T cell receptor beta chains from one sample in a study of blood T cell repertoires in COVID-19. Measured with immunoSEQ multiplex PCR; TCRdb has only the in-frame clones, and not every one. In the table there are 220,000 or so clones, approximately 92% of which are singletons. Input material: PBMCs or T cells enriched from blood (not recorded which). These receptors were taken from a woman aged 18-29 years in a cohort exposed to, infected with or recovered from COVID-19 (not recorded which). Both conserved end residues are part of each CDR3. Each record gives: D gene, clone size, V gene, J gene, CDR3 protein, CDR3 DNA. A D gene is named only where the DNA matches it firmly. Clone size is not always given. Where it is, it says once, few, many or a class for expanded clones.

d_call: NA
clone_size: NA
v_call: TRBV12-3/TRBV12-4
j_call: TRBJ2-2
cdr3_aa: CASSFGTGELFF
cdr3_nt: TGTGCCAGCAGTTTCGGGACCGGGGAGCTGTTTTTT

d_call: TRBD2
clone_size: NA
v_call: TRBV30
j_call: TRBJ2-1
cdr3_aa: CAWSVRAGGEQFF
cdr3_nt: TGTGCCTGGAGTGTCCGAGCGGGAGGTGAGCAGTTCTTC

d_call: TRBD2
clone_size: few
v_call: TRBV7-3
j_call: TRBJ2-7
cdr3_aa: CASSLAGGPYEQYF
cdr3_nt: TGTGCCAGCAGCCTAGCGGGAGGACCCTACGAGCAGTACTTC

d_call: TRBD1
clone_size: NA
v_call: TRBV11-2
j_call: TRBJ2-7
cdr3_aa: CASSTWDREDEQYF
cdr3_nt: TGTGCCAGCAGCACTTGGGACAGGGAGGACGAGCAGTACTTC

d_call: NA
clone_size: once
v_call: TRBV21-1
j_call: TRBJ2-7
cdr3_aa: CASSLTGQGDTGRYEQYF
cdr3_nt: TGTGCCAGCAGCCTTACGGGACAGGGGGATACCGGTCGTTACGAGCAGTACTTC

d_call: NA
clone_size: NA
v_call: TRBV6-5
j_call: TRBJ1-1
cdr3_aa: CASRMRANTEAFF
cdr3_nt: TGTGCCAGCAGGATGAGAGCGAACACTGAAGCTTTCTTT

d_call: NA
clone_size: once
v_call: TRBV7-2
j_call: TRBJ2-1
cdr3_aa: CASSLTGVSNEQFF
cdr3_nt: TGTGCCAGCAGCTTAACGGGAGTAAGCAATGAGCAGTTCTTC

d_call: NA
clone_size: NA
v_call: TRBV13
j_call: TRBJ1-1
cdr3_aa: CASSSSVSEAFF
cdr3_nt: TGTGCCAGCAGCTCTTCGGTATCGGAAGCTTTCTTT

d_call: TRBD1
clone_size: NA
v_call: TRBV2
j_call: TRBJ2-7
cdr3_aa: CASSTQGRGEQYF
cdr3_nt: TGTGCCAGCAGCACACAGGGGAGAGGGGAGCAGTACTTC

d_call: TRBD1
clone_size: NA
v_call: TRBV4-1
j_call: TRBJ1-4
cdr3_aa: CASSQAGRGRTNEKLFF
cdr3_nt: TGCGCCAGCAGCCAAGCGGGCAGGGGGCGTACTAATGAAAAACTGTTTTTT

d_call: NA
clone_size: NA
v_call: TRBV7-8
j_call: TRBJ2-3
cdr3_aa: CASSLDGSFRTDTQYF
cdr3_nt: TGTGCCAGCAGCTTAGACGGGAGTTTTCGCACAGATACGCAGTATTTT

d_call: TRBD1
clone_size: NA
v_call: TRBV5-4
j_call: TRBJ2-2
cdr3_aa: CASSLGDRDTGELFF
cdr3_nt: TGTGCCAGCAGCTTAGGGGACAGGGACACCGGGGAGCTGTTTTTT

d_call: NA
clone_size: NA
v_call: TRBV27
j_call: TRBJ2-6
cdr3_aa: CASRGISGANVLTF
cdr3_nt: TGTGCCAGCAGGGGCATCTCTGGGGCCAACGTCCTGACTTTC

d_call: NA
clone_size: once
v_call: TRBV29-1
j_call: TRBJ2-3
cdr3_aa: CSVGGTATDTQYF
cdr3_nt: TGCAGCGTTGGCGGGACAGCCACAGATACGCAGTATTTT

d_call: TRBD1
clone_size: NA
v_call: TRBV3-1/TRBV3-2
j_call: TRBJ2-7
cdr3_aa: CASSQDEGADSYEQYF
cdr3_nt: TGTGCCAGCAGCCAAGACGAGGGGGCGGACTCCTACGAGCAGTACTTC

d_call: NA
clone_size: NA
v_call: TRBV5-1
j_call: TRBJ2-2
cdr3_aa: CASSLYGIGELFF
cdr3_nt: TGCGCCAGCAGCTTATACGGGATCGGGGAGCTGTTTTTT

d_call: NA
clone_size: NA
v_call: TRBV11-3
j_call: TRBJ2-1
cdr3_aa: CASSLVGVGAGDEQFF
cdr3_nt: TGTGCCAGCAGCTTAGTGGGTGTCGGCGCCGGGGATGAGCAGTTCTTC

d_call: NA
clone_size: NA
v_call: TRBV2
j_call: TRBJ2-7
cdr3_aa: CASSESAPFKYF
cdr3_nt: TGTGCCAGCAGTGAAAGCGCTCCCTTTAAGTACTTC

d_call: TRBD1
clone_size: NA
v_call: TRBV27
j_call: TRBJ1-1
cdr3_aa: CASRSEQGVNTEAFF
cdr3_nt: TGTGCCAGCAGGTCAGAACAGGGGGTTAACACTGAAGCTTTCTTT

d_call: NA
clone_size: few
v_call: TRBV19
j_call: TRBJ2-7
cdr3_aa: CASSSQVFYEQYF
cdr3_nt: TGTGCCAGTAGTTCTCAGGTCTTCTACGAGCAGTACTTC

d_call: TRBD2
clone_size: NA
v_call: TRBV5-1
j_call: TRBJ2-2
cdr3_aa: CASSSLAEGGELFF
cdr3_nt: TGCGCCAGCAGCTCTCTAGCGGAAGGCGGGGAGCTGTTTTTT

d_call: NA
clone_size: NA
v_call: TRBV30
j_call: TRBJ1-1
cdr3_aa: CAWSVGPKAFF
cdr3_nt: TGTGCCTGGAGTGTGGGGCCAAAAGCTTTCTTT

d_call: TRBD2
clone_size: NA
v_call: TRBV3-1/TRBV3-2
j_call: TRBJ2-7
cdr3_aa: CASSQRESGYEQYF
cdr3_nt: TGTGCCAGCAGCCAGCGGGAGTCGGGCTACGAGCAGTACTTC

d_call: NA
clone_size: NA
v_call: TRBV2
j_call: TRBJ1-3
cdr3_aa: CASSARGVGYGNTIYF
cdr3_nt: TGTGCCAGCAGTGCCCGAGGCGTAGGATACGGAAACACCATATATTTT

d_call: NA
clone_size: NA
v_call: TRBV11-2
j_call: TRBJ1-1
cdr3_aa: CASSLRGAPPLNTEAFF
cdr3_nt: TGTGCCAGCAGCTTGCGGGGGGCTCCCCCCCTGAACACTGAAGCTTTCTTT

d_call: NA
clone_size: NA
v_call: TRBV19
j_call: TRBJ1-5
cdr3_aa: CASSIGQTSNQPQHF
cdr3_nt: TGTGCCAGTAGTATAGGACAGACCAGCAATCAGCCCCAGCATTTT

d_call: NA
clone_size: NA
v_call: TRBV19
j_call: TRBJ2-7
cdr3_aa: CASSMGGGVEQYF
cdr3_nt: TGTGCCAGTAGTATGGGAGGAGGGGTCGAGCAGTACTTC

d_call: NA
clone_size: NA
v_call: TRBV30
j_call: TRBJ1-5
cdr3_aa: CAWSLNSGGQPQHF
cdr3_nt: TGTGCCTGGAGTCTAAACTCGGGGGGGCAGCCCCAGCATTTT

d_call: NA
clone_size: NA
v_call: TRBV6-6
j_call: TRBJ1-4
cdr3_aa: CASSYQRGGDEKLFF
cdr3_nt: TGTGCCAGCAGTTACCAGCGAGGAGGGGATGAAAAACTGTTTTTT

d_call: TRBD1
clone_size: NA
v_call: TRBV2
j_call: TRBJ1-3
cdr3_aa: CASTLDRGSGNTIYF
cdr3_nt: TGTGCCAGCACCCTGGACAGGGGTTCTGGAAACACCATATATTTT

d_call: TRBD2
clone_size: NA
v_call: TRBV24-1
j_call: TRBJ2-3
cdr3_aa: CASAPGLAVDTQYF
cdr3_nt: TGTGCCTCTGCCCCGGGACTAGCTGTGGATACGCAGTATTTT

d_call: NA
clone_size: NA
v_call: TRBV6-6
j_call: TRBJ1-1
cdr3_aa: CASSKPPTRGNTEAFF
cdr3_nt: TGTGCCAGCAGTAAACCCCCGACACGGGGGAACACTGAAGCTTTCTTT

d_call: NA
clone_size: once
v_call: TRBV14
j_call: TRBJ1-3
cdr3_aa: CASSQRVGSGNTIYF
cdr3_nt: TGTGCCAGCAGCCAGAGGGTGGGATCTGGAAACACCATATATTTT

d_call: NA
clone_size: NA
v_call: TRBV18
j_call: TRBJ2-3
cdr3_aa: CASSGVEGSTDTQYF
cdr3_nt: TGTGCCAGCTCAGGTGTTGAGGGCAGCACAGATACGCAGTATTTT

d_call: TRBD1
clone_size: NA
v_call: TRBV27
j_call: TRBJ1-1
cdr3_aa: CASSPYTGTETFF
cdr3_nt: TGTGCCAGCAGTCCCTACACCGGGACAGAGACTTTCTTT

d_call: TRBD1
clone_size: NA
v_call: TRBV7-2
j_call: TRBJ1-6
cdr3_aa: CASSPGTGENSPLHF
cdr3_nt: TGTGCCAGCAGCCCTGGGACAGGGGAGAATTCACCCCTCCACTTT

d_call: TRBD1
clone_size: NA
v_call: TRBV30
j_call: TRBJ1-5
cdr3_aa: CAWTPGTARDQPQHF
cdr3_nt: TGTGCCTGGACCCCCGGGACAGCAAGAGATCAGCCCCAGCATTTT

d_call: NA
clone_size: NA
v_call: TRBV30
j_call: TRBJ1-6
cdr3_aa: CAWSVLPGHRNSPLHF
cdr3_nt: TGTGCCTGGAGTGTACTCCCGGGACATAGGAATTCACCCCTCCACTTT

d_call: NA
clone_size: NA
v_call: TRBV7-3
j_call: TRBJ1-2
cdr3_aa: CASSLTKSDYGYTF
cdr3_nt: TGTGCCAGCAGCTTAACTAAGTCGGACTATGGCTACACCTTC

d_call: TRBD1
clone_size: NA
v_call: TRBV10-3
j_call: TRBJ2-7
cdr3_aa: CAIRADRNTYEQYF
cdr3_nt: TGTGCCATCAGGGCGGACAGGAATACCTACGAGCAGTACTTC

d_call: NA
clone_size: NA
v_call: TRBV7-9
j_call: TRBJ2-1
cdr3_aa: CASSLIYNEQFF
cdr3_nt: TGTGCCAGCAGTCTTATCTACAATGAGCAGTTCTTC

d_call: TRBD2
clone_size: NA
v_call: TRBV2
j_call: TRBJ2-7
cdr3_aa: CASSELAGVEEQYF
cdr3_nt: TGTGCCAGCAGTGAACTAGCGGGAGTGGAAGAGCAGTACTTC

d_call: NA
clone_size: NA
v_call: TRBV11-3
j_call: TRBJ2-6
cdr3_aa: CASSFPMTPYSGANVLTF
cdr3_nt: TGTGCCAGCAGCTTCCCCATGACACCTTACTCTGGGGCCAACGTCCTGACTTTC

d_call: NA
clone_size: NA
v_call: TRBV7-3
j_call: TRBJ2-3
cdr3_aa: CASSRAGNEDTQYF
cdr3_nt: TGTGCCAGCAGCCGGGCGGGAAATGAAGATACGCAGTATTTT